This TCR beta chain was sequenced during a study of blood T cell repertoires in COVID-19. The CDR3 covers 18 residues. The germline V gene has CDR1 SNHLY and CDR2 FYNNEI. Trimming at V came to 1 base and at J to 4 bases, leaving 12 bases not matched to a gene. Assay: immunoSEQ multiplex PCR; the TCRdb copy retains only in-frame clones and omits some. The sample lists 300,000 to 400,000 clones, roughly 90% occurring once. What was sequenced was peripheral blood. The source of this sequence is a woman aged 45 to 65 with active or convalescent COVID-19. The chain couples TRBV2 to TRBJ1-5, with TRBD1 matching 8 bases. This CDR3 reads CASSEDITGGTRNQPQHF. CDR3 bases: TGTGCCAGCAGTGAAGACATCACAGGGGGTACGAGGAATCAGCCCCAGCATTTT.